The entry below describes one TCR beta chain. The sample belongs to a study of T cell responses to AZD1222 COVID-19 vaccine. CDR1 ENHRY and CDR2 SYGVKD come from the germline V gene. Deletions cut 2 bases from V and 4 bases from J, with 12 bases between. The CDR3 covers 14 residues. The protocol was immunoSEQ multiplex PCR, while the TCRdb copy is restricted to in-frame clones and leaves out a portion. The sample lists roughly 84,000 clones, about 90% occurring once. The V and J genes are TRBV10-3 and TRBJ2-7; a possible D gene is TRBD2 (5 bases). This sequence was found in an adult in good health. This specimen consisted of peripheral blood, obtained on day 0 of AZD1222 vaccination. CDR3 protein: CAISEVGETYEQYF. For the CDR3, the DNA is TGTGCCATCAGTGAGGTCGGGGAGACTTACGAGCAGTACTTC.